This T cell receptor (beta chain) is from a study of blood T cell repertoires in COVID-19. The CDR3 length is 16 residues. Germline V gene data show CDR1 as SGHKS and CDR2 as YYEKEE (reference sequence). V trimming: 3 bases; J trimming: 9 bases; junction bases outside the gene matches: 12. Some clones are missing from TCRdb's copy, which holds only in-frame ones; the method was immunoSEQ multiplex PCR. The top ten clones hold about 6.4% of a sample with 52,000 or so clones, approximately 82% of them seen once. The V gene is TRBV5-5, the J gene TRBJ2-1, with 10 bases fitting TRBD2. Material: peripheral blood. The receptor's source is a human donor in a cohort sampled during active or convalescent COVID-19. DNA for the CDR3: TGTGCCAGCAGCTCTCCAGCGGGGGGGAATATGGGTGAGCAGTTCTTC. This gives the protein CASSSPAGGNMGEQFF.